This record concerns one T cell receptor (beta chain) sequence. The CDR3 covers 15 residues. V was trimmed by 6 bases and J by 4 bases, leaving 18 bases between them. Germline CDR1 SGHAT, CDR2 FQNNGV. The sample comes from a study of control samples from healthy donors and cancer patients. Assay used: immunoSEQ multiplex PCR; TCRdb lists only in-frame clones, some missing. The table includes about 170,000 clones, 70% to 90% detected once. The J gene is TRBJ1-1, the V gene TRBV11-2, with a possible D match to TRBD1 (5 bases). The TCR originated in a young woman in good health. Sequenced: blood. The CDR3 nucleotides are TGTGCCAGCAGTTCCGGCCAGGGTGGGGGCACTGAAGCTTTCTTT. Translating it yields CASSSGQGGGTEAFF.